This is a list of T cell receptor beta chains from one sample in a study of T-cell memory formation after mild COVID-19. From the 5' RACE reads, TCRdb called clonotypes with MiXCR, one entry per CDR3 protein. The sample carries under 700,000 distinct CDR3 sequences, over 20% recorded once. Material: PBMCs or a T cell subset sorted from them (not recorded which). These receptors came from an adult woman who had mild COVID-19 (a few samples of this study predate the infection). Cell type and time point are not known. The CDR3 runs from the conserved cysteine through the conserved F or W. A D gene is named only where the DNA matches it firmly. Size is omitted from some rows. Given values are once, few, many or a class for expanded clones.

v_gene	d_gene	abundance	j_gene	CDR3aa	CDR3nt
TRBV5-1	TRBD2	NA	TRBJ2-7	CASSLGTSGDEQYF	TGCGCCAGCAGCTTGGGGACTAGCGGGGACGAGCAGTACTTC
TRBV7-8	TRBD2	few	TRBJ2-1	CASSLALIAGFSYNEQFF	TGTGCCAGCAGCTTAGCGCTTATAGCGGGGTTCTCCTACAATGAGCAGTTCTTC
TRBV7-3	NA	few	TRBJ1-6	CASSQRGVGSPLHF	TGTGCCAGCAGTCAAAGAGGGGTTGGGTCACCCCTCCACTTT
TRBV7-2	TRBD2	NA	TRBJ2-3	CASSLNSGRGLSTDTQYF	TGTGCCAGCAGCTTGAATAGCGGGAGGGGACTGAGCACAGATACGCAGTATTTT
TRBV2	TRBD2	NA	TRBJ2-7	CASSERGTSGGMEYF	TGTGCCAGCAGTGAAAGGGGGACTAGCGGGGGAATGGAGTACTTC
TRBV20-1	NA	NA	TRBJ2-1	CSARVGPGGYSSYNEQFF	TGCAGTGCTAGAGTGGGTCCGGGCGGGTACAGCTCCTACAATGAGCAGTTCTTC
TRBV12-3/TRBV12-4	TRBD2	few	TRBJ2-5	CASSFTSGKETQYF	TGTGCCAGCAGTTTTACTAGCGGAAAAGAGACCCAGTACTTC
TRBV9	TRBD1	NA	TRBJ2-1	CASSVRGQGFNEQFF	TGTGCCAGCAGCGTCCGTGGACAGGGTTTTAATGAGCAGTTCTTC
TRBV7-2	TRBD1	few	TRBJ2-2	CASSLGQYGTTGELFF	TGTGCCAGCAGCTTGGGACAGTACGGAACCACCGGGGAGCTGTTTTTT
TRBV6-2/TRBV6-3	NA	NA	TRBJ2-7	CASSYSRQFEQYF	TGTGCCAGCAGTTACTCCAGGCAATTCGAGCAGTACTTC
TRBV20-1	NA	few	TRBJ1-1	CSARDGTETEAFF	TGCAGTGCTAGAGATGGGACGGAGACTGAAGCTTTCTTT